The 29 T cell receptor beta chains reported below all come from one sample, sequenced in a study of human T cells and chemical hapten exposure. Time point given: patch test 1, 2 weeks after DPC sensitization. Specified treatment: therapeutic diphenylcyclopropenone sensitization with weekly scalp DPC. MiXCR was run by TCRdb on the RACE reads, yielding one entry per CDR3 protein. Of 380,000 or so distinct CDR3 sequences in the sample, approximately 5% are singletons; the top ten hold approximately 2.3%. The starting material was whole blood, obtained in connection with sensitization to the hapten diphenylcyclopropenone (DPC). These receptors all come from a woman aged 45 to 65 with alopecia areata. Some clones in this sample may be carry-over from other donors' samples.

This clonotype was counted at least ten times. The chain carries TRBV7-9 and TRBJ2-6, with D possibly TRBD1 on 6 matching bases. In germline, CDR1 is SEHNR, CDR2 FQNEAQ (reference sequence). V lost 5 bases and J lost 0, with 17 bases in between. CDR3 length: 18 residues. The CDR3 bases are TGTGCCAGCAGCGCCTCCTTCTCCAGGGGCTCTGGGGCCAACGTCCTGACTTTC. Its translation is CASSASFSRGSGANVLTF.

This clonotype was seen a few times. The J gene is TRBJ1-1, the V gene TRBV27; D uncertain. The CDR3 sequence is 14 residues long. V gave up 5 bases and J gave up 1 base, with 11 bases separating them. Germline V gene lookup returns CDR1 MNHEY and CDR2 SMNVEV (reference sequence). CDR3 amino acids: CASSLTTRNTEAFF. The CDR3 DNA follows: TGTGCCAGCAGTCTAACCACAAGGAACACTGAAGCTTTCTTT.

The chain carries TRBV29-1 and TRBJ2-5; TRBD2 matches at 7 bases. Germline CDR1 is SQVTM and CDR2 is ANQGSEA. CDR3 length: 13 amino acids. After removal of 5 bases from V and 2 bases from J, the junction contained 5 bases not matched to a gene. The CDR3 sequence is CSVSLAVQETQYF. For the CDR3, the DNA is TGCAGCGTTAGCCTAGCGGTACAAGAGACCCAGTACTTC. Combining the CDR3 with reference TRBV29-1 and TRBJ2-5 gives the whole variable domain SAVISQKPSRDICQRGTSLTIQCQVDSQVTMMFWYRQQPGQSLTLIATANQGSEATYESGFVIDKFPISRPNLTFSTLTVSNMSPEDSSIYLCSVSLAVQETQYFGPGTRLLVL.

This chain links TRBV7-8 with TRBJ1-5, with 9 bases that match TRBD1. V shed 5 bases, J shed 2 bases, and the junction held 1 base outside the gene matches. The CDR3 covers 14 residues. From germline, CDR1 is SGHVS and CDR2 FQNEAQ. For the CDR3, the DNA is TGTGCCAGCAGCGGGGACAGGGGCAATCAGCCCCAGCATTTT. Its translation: CASSGDRGNQPQHF.

The sample holds many counts of this clonotype. The gene calls are TRBV5-1 and TRBJ1-1; D not certain. Germline V CDR1 and CDR2: SGHRS, YFSETQ. There are 15 residues in the CDR3. Between the trimmed V and J ends, which lost 0 bases and 1 base, there was a span of 10 bases. In DNA form, the CDR3 reads TGCGCCAGCAGCTTGGACGGGCAAGAGAACACTGAAGCTTTCTTT. Its protein product is CASSLDGQENTEAFF. The entire variable domain, with the rest obtained from reference TRBV5-1 and TRBJ1-1, is as follows: KAGVTQTPRYLIKTRGQQVTLSCSPISGHRSVSWYQQTPGQGLQFLFEYFSETQRNKGNFPGRFSGRQFSNSRSEMNVSTLELGDSALYLCASSLDGQENTEAFFGQGTRLTVV.

In this sample, this clonotype turned up many times. V gene TRBV4-3 combines with J gene TRBJ1-3, with D perhaps matching TRBD1 (5 bases). Germline loops: CDR1 LGHNA, CDR2 YSLEER. CDR3 length: 16 residues. Trimming left V 0 bases short and J 0 bases short, with 9 bases between. The CDR3 region has the DNA TGCGCCAGCAGCCAAGATAGGACAAGCTCTGGAAACACCATATATTTT. Encoded protein: CASSQDRTSSGNTIYF.

This clonotype was seen a few times. The V and J genes are TRBV12-3 or TRBV12-4 and TRBJ2-3, with D perhaps matching TRBD1 (6 bases). This CDR3 has 13 amino acids. V gave up 6 bases and J gave up 12 bases, with 19 bases separating them. CDR3 DNA: TGTGCCAGCAGGACCGCCGCTGCACAGGGTCAGTATTTT. Encoded protein: CASRTAAAQGQYF.

The sample holds a few counts of this clonotype. The chain joins TRBV28 to TRBJ2-3, with TRBD2 matching 8 bases. This CDR3 contains 14 residues. With 6 bases clipped from V and 5 bases from J, the junction kept 7 bases outside the gene matches. CDR1 and CDR2 (germline): MDHEN, SYDVKM. The CDR3 sequence is CASRIGGRLDTQYF. The DNA for the CDR3 is TGTGCCAGCAGGATCGGCGGGAGGTTAGATACGCAGTATTTT.

This clonotype has more than one count but fewer than ten. The DNA of the CDR3 is TGTGCCAGCAGTTTAGGGGGCCCCCGGGGGGGCACAGATACGCAGTATTTT. Its translation: CASSLGGPRGGTDTQYF. The chain has TRBV27 and TRBJ2-3; perhaps TRBD2 as D (7 bases). V was trimmed by 2 bases and J by 1 base, leaving 16 bases between them. The CDR3 extends over 17 amino acids. CDR1 MNHEY and CDR2 SMNVEV come from the germline V gene (reference sequence).

Many counts were recorded for this clonotype. The chain couples TRBV7-9 to TRBJ2-7, with a weak D call TRBD2 (6 bases). Trimming took 2 bases from V and 2 from J, leaving 13 bases between them. Germline V lookup: CDR1 SEHNR, CDR2 FQNEAQ (reference sequence). The length of the CDR3 is 15 residues. The CDR3 protein is CASSLLLAPTYEQYF. CDR3 DNA: TGTGCCAGCAGCTTACTTCTAGCGCCCACCTACGAGCAGTACTTC.

This clonotype appeared a few times. The chain joins TRBV7-2 to TRBJ1-1; TRBD1 matches 7 bases. CDR1 SGHTA and CDR2 FQGNSA come from the germline V gene. The CDR3 is made up of 13 amino acids. The J segment lost 11 bases and the V segment lost 5 bases, leaving 11 bases of the junction unmatched. CDR3 region: CASSPGQAVLAFF. The CDR3 DNA is TGTGCCAGCAGCCCAGGACAGGCAGTATTGGCTTTCTTT.

This clonotype occurred many times. The V call is TRBV20-1, the J call TRBJ2-5, with 10 bases matching TRBD2. Germline assignment: CDR1 DFQATT and CDR2 SNEGSKA (reference sequence). The CDR3 is made up of 14 amino acids. Trimming at V came to 0 bases and at J to 8 bases, leaving 6 bases not matched to a gene. DNA of the CDR3: TGCAGTGCTAGAGATGGGGCTAGCGGGAGAACCCAGTACTTC. Translating gives CSARDGASGRTQYF.

There are many counts of this clonotype. The chain is built from TRBV7-9 and TRBJ2-1; no reliable D call. The CDR3 runs to 13 residues. The germline gives CDR1 SEHNR, CDR2 FQNEAQ (reference sequence). V shed 2 bases and J shed 7 bases, with 9 bases lying between them. The CDR3 region has the DNA TGTGCCAGCAGCTTACCTAGGCGGAATGAGCAGTTCTTC. This translates into CASSLPRRNEQFF. The whole variable domain, filled in from reference TRBV7-9 and TRBJ2-1, reads DTGVSQNPRHKITKRGQNVTFRCDPISEHNRLYWYRQTLGQGPEFLTYFQNEAQLEKSRLLSDRFSAERPKGSFSTLEIQRTEQGDSAMYLCASSLPRRNEQFFGPGTRLTVL.

This clonotype was seen many times. The rearrangement links TRBV12-3 or TRBV12-4 to TRBJ2-3; D may be TRBD1 or TRBD2 (5 bases each). Trimming cost V 5 bases and J 2 bases, with 11 bases left between them. This CDR3 spans 14 amino acids. The CDR3 region is CASSPGPNTDTQYF. In DNA form, the CDR3 reads TGTGCCAGCAGTCCGGGGCCTAACACAGATACGCAGTATTTT.

This clonotype was seen many times. The chain uses TRBV5-5 and TRBJ2-7; D is perhaps TRBD1 or TRBD2 (5 bases each). Per the germline V gene, CDR1 is SGHKS and CDR2 is YYEKEE (reference sequence). Deletions cut 4 bases from V and 4 bases from J, with 12 bases between. The length of the CDR3 is 13 residues. The CDR3 loop reads CASSAGTTYEQYF. DNA for the CDR3: TGTGCCAGCAGCGCCGGGACCACATACGAGCAGTACTTC. The complete variable domain, with remaining parts taken from reference TRBV5-5 and TRBJ2-7, reads DAGVTQSPTHLIKTRGQQVTLRCSPISGHKSVSWYQQVLGQGPQFIFQYYEKEERGRGNFPDRFSARQFPNYSSELNVNALLLGDSALYLCASSAGTTYEQYFGPGTRLTVT.

In this sample, this clonotype turned up many times. The chain links TRBV6-1 to TRBJ2-7; 8 nucleotides match TRBD1. CDR1 and CDR2 from the germline V gene are MNHNS and SASEGT. After removal of 2 bases from V and 4 bases from J, the junction contained 7 bases not matched to a gene. The CDR3 totals 15 residues. The CDR3 sequence: CASSEPGTGLYEQYF. CDR3 nucleotide sequence: TGTGCCAGCAGTGAACCAGGGACAGGTCTGTACGAGCAGTACTTC.

This clonotype was observed a few times. The genes are TRBV9 and TRBJ2-2; D unclear. The CDR3 covers 16 residues. Trimming took off 0 bases at V and 3 bases at J, with 12 bases between the two ends. Germline loops: CDR1 SGDLS, CDR2 YYNGEE. The CDR3 is CASSVATRPYTGELFF. CDR3 DNA sequence: TGTGCCAGCAGCGTAGCTACTCGACCTTACACCGGGGAGCTGTTTTTT.

This clonotype was seen ten or more times. This sequence joins TRBV9 and TRBJ1-1; D gene unclear. V lost 1 base, J lost 5 bases, and 9 bases lay in between. In germline, CDR1 is SGDLS, CDR2 YYNGEE. The CDR3 is 13 amino acids. The CDR3 protein is CASSVLGETEAFF. CDR3 DNA: TGTGCCAGCAGCGTACTGGGAGAGACTGAAGCTTTCTTT.

The table lists this clonotype with many counts. The chain couples TRBV4-2 to TRBJ1-5; D is perhaps TRBD1 (5 bases). V lost 2 bases to trimming and J lost 10 bases, with 18 bases between them. This CDR3 is 15 amino acids long. CDR1 and CDR2 (germline): LGHNA, YNFKEQ. CDR3 nucleotide sequence: TGTGCCAGCAGCCAAACGATGGGGGAAATCAGCCCCCAGCATTTT. It is translated as CASSQTMGEISPQHF.

This clonotype appeared many times. V and J are TRBV10-3 and TRBJ2-6, with 12 bases lining up with TRBD1. The CDR3 covers 16 residues. Germline V gene lookup returns CDR1 ENHRY and CDR2 SYGVKD. With V trimmed by 6 bases and J by 4 bases, 4 bases remained unmatched. CDR3 DNA: TGTGCCATCAGGCCGGGACAGGGGGCCGGGGCCAACGTCCTGACTTTC. Residues: CAIRPGQGAGANVLTF.

This clonotype came up many times. The chain is built from TRBV4-1 and TRBJ1-4; 7 bases map to TRBD1. The CDR3 loop spans 16 amino acids. Trimming at V came to 4 bases and at J to 4 bases, leaving 9 bases not matched to a gene. CDR1 is MGHRA and CDR2 is YSYEKL in the germline V gene. The CDR3 region has the DNA TGCGCCAGCAGCCTATATGAGACAGGGTTTAATGAAAAACTGTTTTTT. This translates into CASSLYETGFNEKLFF.

This clonotype was detected many times. This rearrangement joins TRBV10-3 to TRBJ2-2; 13 nucleotides line up with TRBD2. V lost 8 bases and J lost 6; bases outside the gene matches: 6. The CDR3 is made up of 15 amino acids. Germline CDR1 and CDR2: ENHRY and SYGVKD. The CDR3 loop is CAIQGLAGAPGELFF. The CDR3 coding sequence is TGTGCCATCCAAGGACTAGCGGGAGCCCCCGGGGAGCTGTTTTTT.

This clonotype was observed at least ten times. This chain joins TRBV12-3 or TRBV12-4 and TRBJ1-5, with TRBD1 identical over 12 bases. V trimming: 1 base; J trimming: 4 bases; junction bases outside the gene matches: 14. The CDR3 consists of 20 residues. The CDR3 bases are TGTGCCAGCAGTTTAGGCCTGGGACAGGGGGCGGGTCGCGATAATCAGCCCCAGCATTTT. Translated: CASSLGLGQGAGRDNQPQHF.

This clonotype was seen many times. The rearrangement uses TRBV24-1 and TRBJ2-5, with TRBD2 matching over 15 bases. The V segment lost 0 bases and the J segment 4 bases; nucleotides outside the gene matches: 5. The CDR3 runs 18 residues. Germline V gene data show CDR1 as KGHDR and CDR2 as SFDVKD. CDR3 coding DNA: TGTGCCACCAGTGATTTGTGGACTAGCGGGGGGGCCTCAGAGACCCAGTACTTC. This gives the protein CATSDLWTSGGASETQYF.

The chain joins TRBV11-2 to TRBJ1-2; D remains unclear. CDR1 SGHAT and CDR2 FQNNGV come from the germline V gene. Trimming took 3 bases from V and 2 from J, leaving 16 bases between them. CDR3 length equals 16 residues. The chain's CDR3 is CASSFLSYSSNYGYTF. The CDR3 DNA sequence: TGTGCCAGCAGCTTCCTGTCGTATTCCTCGAACTATGGCTACACCTTC.

This clonotype was detected ten times or more. This chain uses TRBV2 with TRBJ1-5, with TRBD1 matching 7 bases. J gave up 7 bases and V 2 bases, and 5 bases lay outside the gene matches. CDR3 size: 14 residues. Looked up from germline, CDR1 is SNHLY and CDR2 is FYNNEI. CDR3: CASSEIRGRQPQHF. As DNA, the CDR3 is TGTGCCAGCAGTGAAATCAGGGGGAGGCAGCCCCAGCATTTT. Supplemented by reference TRBV2 and TRBJ1-5, the full variable domain reads EPEVTQTPSHQVTQMGQEVILRCVPISNHLYFYWYRQILGQKVEFLVSFYNNEISEKSEIFDDQFSVERPDGSNFTLKIRSTKLEDSAMYFCASSEIRGRQPQHFGDGTRLSIL.

This clonotype was seen ten or more times. This sequence joins TRBV7-8 and TRBJ1-6; D is ambiguous. Trimming left V 0 bases short and J 6 bases short, with 3 bases between. The germline V gene has CDR1 SGHVS and CDR2 FQNEAQ. This CDR3 spans 13 amino acids. For the CDR3, the DNA is TGTGCCAGCAGCTTAGCGCTTAATTCACCCCTCCACTTT. It codes for CASSLALNSPLHF.

This clonotype was counted only a few times. The chain uses TRBV9 and TRBJ2-7; D call uncertain. CDR3 length equals 13 residues. Germline lookup yields CDR1 SGDLS and CDR2 YYNGEE. V lost 0 bases and J lost 1, with 5 bases in between. The CDR3 bases are TGTGCCAGCAGCGTAGCCAGTTCCTACGAGCAGTACTTC. Protein: CASSVASSYEQYF.

The chain combines TRBV20-1 with TRBJ1-5; the D gene is possibly TRBD1 (5 bases). The V end was cut by 5 bases, the J end by 4 bases, with 15 bases between. The CDR3 totals 14 residues. Looked up from germline, CDR1 is DFQATT and CDR2 is SNEGSKA (reference sequence). CDR3 sequence reads: CSARSGTGNQPQHF. The DNA of the CDR3 is TGCAGTGCTCGTTCTGGGACCGGTAATCAGCCCCAGCATTTT.